Listed below are T cell receptor beta chains from one sample, sequenced in a study of shared clonotypes between healthy human individuals. Only in-frame clones appear in the TCRdb table, and some are missing; sequencing was by immunoSEQ multiplex PCR. The sample records under 1,100,000 clones, more than 65% being singletons. The sequenced sample was memory CD4+ T cells sorted from blood. The origin of the receptors is a man younger than 35 in good health. The CDR3 runs from the conserved cysteine through the conserved F or W. The D gene is left open where the match is weak. Expanded clones are given a class, and other clones once, few, many or no size at all.

J gene,CDR3 length,V gene,D gene,clone size,CDR3 protein,CDR3 DNA
TRBJ2-6,17,TRBV7-2,TRBD1,.,CASKTDRGSSGANVLTF,TGTGCCAGCAAAACCGACAGGGGGAGTTCTGGGGCCAACGTCCTGACTTTC
TRBJ1-5,14,TRBV2,TRBD1,once,CASSEEGAGQPQHF,TGTGCCAGCAGTGAAGAGGGGGCAGGTCAGCCCCAGCATTTT
TRBJ2-3,12,TRBV27,.,.,CASSLLGDTQYF,TGTGCCAGCAGTTTATTGGGGGATACGCAGTATTTT
TRBJ1-1,15,TRBV7-2,TRBD1,.,CASSSRDRGPTEAFF,TGTGCCAGCAGCTCACGGGACAGGGGGCCCACTGAAGCTTTCTTT
TRBJ1-4,16,TRBV28,TRBD1,.,CASSLSTGINNEKLFF,TGTGCCAGCAGTTTATCGACAGGGATAAATAATGAAAAACTGTTTTTT
TRBJ2-7,16,TRBV4-3,TRBD1,.,CASSQVWGQGYYEQYF,TGCGCCAGCAGCCAAGTATGGGGACAGGGGTACTACGAGCAGTACTTC
TRBJ1-4,15,TRBV28,.,.,CASSPAGESNEKLFF,TGTGCCAGCAGCCCCGCGGGGGAGTCTAATGAAAAACTGTTTTTT
TRBJ1-3,15,TRBV5-6,.,.,CASSLDRGTGNTIYF,TGTGCCAGCAGCTTGGATCGGGGAACGGGAAACACCATATATTTT
TRBJ1-1,14,TRBV4-1,TRBD1,.,CASTDRGMNTEAFF,TGCGCCAGCACCGACAGGGGTATGAACACTGAAGCTTTCTTT
TRBJ1-1,15,TRBV6-5,.,.,CASSYSAGMNTEAFF,TGTGCCAGCAGTTACTCTGCAGGCATGAACACTGAAGCTTTCTTT
TRBJ2-5,13,TRBV5-4,.,.,CASSLALGETQYF,TGTGCCAGCAGCTTGGCCCTGGGAGAGACCCAGTACTTC
TRBJ2-5,15,TRBV10-3,TRBD2,.,CAISESGLGQETQYF,TGTGCCATCAGTGAGTCGGGACTAGGCCAAGAGACCCAGTACTTC
TRBJ1-2,12,TRBV5-1,TRBD1,.,CASSLDRGRYTF,TGCGCCAGCAGCTTGGACAGGGGTCGCTACACCTTC
TRBJ2-7,12,TRBV6-1,.,.,CASSSRGYEQYF,TGTGCCAGCAGTTCTAGGGGGTACGAGCAGTACTTC
TRBJ2-4,15,TRBV14,.,.,CASSQVTGPGNIQYF,TGTGCCAGCAGCCAAGTAACGGGTCCTGGAAACATTCAGTACTTC
TRBJ2-7,14,TRBV5-4,.,.,CASSGGLLSYEQYF,TGTGCCAGCAGCGGGGGCCTCCTTTCCTACGAGCAGTACTTC
TRBJ1-1,14,TRBV5-1,.,once,CASSLAPSGTEAFF,TGCGCCAGCAGCTTGGCCCCCTCGGGGACTGAAGCTTTCTTT
TRBJ1-1,15,TRBV5-4,.,.,CASSVGGVMDTEAFF,TGTGCCAGCAGCGTAGGGGGGGTGATGGACACTGAAGCTTTCTTT
TRBJ1-1,16,TRBV5-1,.,.,CASSPMWGGDGTEAFF,TGCGCCAGCAGCCCGATGTGGGGGGGAGACGGCACTGAAGCTTTCTTT
TRBJ1-3,15,TRBV11-2,.,few,CASSLDAVEGNTIYF,TGTGCCAGCAGCTTAGACGCGGTGGAGGGAAACACCATATATTTT
TRBJ1-1,15,TRBV5-1,TRBD1,.,CASSLRTGSNTEAFF,TGCGCCAGCAGCTTGAGGACAGGGAGTAACACTGAAGCTTTCTTT
TRBJ2-1,15,TRBV7-8,TRBD2,.,CASSSSGGNYNEQFF,TGTGCCAGCAGCTCTAGCGGGGGAAACTACAATGAGCAGTTCTTC
TRBJ1-4,15,TRBV6-1,TRBD1,.,CASSRTGTTNEKLFF,TGTGCCAGCAGTAGGACAGGGACGACTAATGAAAAACTGTTTTTT
TRBJ2-7,15,TRBV6-1,TRBD2,.,CASSDLGTSSYEQYF,TGTGCCAGCAGTGATTTGGGGACTAGCTCCTACGAGCAGTACTTC
TRBJ2-2,17,TRBV27,TRBD2,.,CASAASGTGDFTGELFF,TGTGCCAGTGCTGCTAGCGGGACTGGGGATTTCACCGGGGAGCTGTTTTTT
TRBJ1-4,15,TRBV7-2,.,.,CASSLDAGIREKLFF,TGTGCCAGCAGCTTAGATGCAGGGATAAGGGAAAAACTGTTTTTT
TRBJ2-1,16,TRBV7-2,.,.,CASSLQSAVSYNEQFF,TGTGCCAGCAGCTTACAGTCGGCAGTCTCCTACAATGAGCAGTTCTTC
TRBJ1-2,16,TRBV4-1,TRBD1,.,CASSQLIGQGDYGYTF,TGCGCCAGCAGCCAATTGATCGGACAGGGAGACTATGGCTACACCTTC
TRBJ2-3,11,TRBV16,.,.,CASSPTDTQYF,TGTGCCAGCAGCCCAACAGATACGCAGTATTTT
TRBJ1-3,14,TRBV2,.,.,CASSDPRAGNTIYF,TGTGCCAGCAGTGACCCGAGGGCCGGAAACACCATATATTTT
TRBJ2-7,12,TRBV6-1,.,few,CASSGLPREQYF,TGTGCCAGCTCAGGACTACCTCGGGAGCAGTACTTC
TRBJ2-5,16,TRBV9,.,many,CASSLRSGDVVETQYF,TGTGCCAGCTCACTTCGCTCCGGGGATGTGGTGGAGACCCAGTACTTC
TRBJ1-2,14,TRBV28,.,once,CASSSSGRGYGYTF,TGTGCCAGCAGTTCCTCGGGCAGGGGCTATGGCTACACCTTC
TRBJ1-1,16,TRBV5-8,.,.,CASGTGWALRGTEAFF,TGTGCCAGCGGAACAGGGTGGGCGTTAAGGGGCACTGAAGCTTTCTTT
TRBJ1-2,15,TRBV19,TRBD1,once,CASSIREGAFGGYTF,TGTGCCAGTAGTATACGAGAGGGGGCATTTGGTGGCTACACCTTC
TRBJ2-3,13,TRBV6-5,.,few,CASRPGGTDTQYF,TGTGCCAGCAGACCAGGAGGCACAGATACGCAGTATTTT
TRBJ2-7,15,TRBV6-6,.,.,CASSSAGISTYEQYF,TGTGCCAGCAGTTCGGCCGGGATCAGTACCTACGAGCAGTACTTC
TRBJ1-4,14,TRBV5-4,.,few,CASSFGGSIEKLFF,TGTGCCAGCAGCTTTGGGGGGTCGATCGAAAAACTGTTTTTT
TRBJ2-5,12,TRBV18,.,.,CASSPRRETQYF,TGTGCCAGCTCACCTAGGCGGGAGACCCAGTACTTC
TRBJ2-1,16,TRBV18,TRBD2,.,CASSPPGAGAYNEQFF,TGTGCCAGCTCACCACCGGGAGCGGGAGCCTACAATGAGCAGTTCTTC
TRBJ2-2,16,TRBV7-3,.,.,CASSSPGGRVTGELFF,TGTGCCAGCAGCTCCCCGGGCGGAAGGGTCACCGGGGAGCTGTTTTTT
TRBJ2-4,14,TRBV5-1,TRBD2,few,CASSWGLEGNIQYF,TGCGCCAGCAGCTGGGGACTAGAGGGAAACATTCAGTACTTC
TRBJ2-1,15,TRBV7-3,TRBD2,.,CASSTLAGGINEQFF,TGTGCCAGCAGCACCCTAGCGGGGGGGATCAATGAGCAGTTCTTC
TRBJ2-6,21,TRBV12-5,.,.,CASGLVREWGEGASGANVLTF,TGTGCTAGTGGTTTGGTAAGGGAGTGGGGAGAAGGGGCTTCTGGGGCCAACGTCCTGACTTTC
TRBJ2-6,18,TRBV11-2,.,.,CASSLREGRFSGANVLTF,TGTGCCAGCAGCTTAAGAGAAGGTAGATTCTCTGGGGCCAACGTCCTGACTTTC
TRBJ1-5,13,TRBV11-1,.,once,CASSLTSNQPQHF,TGTGCCAGCAGCTTAACTAGCAATCAGCCCCAGCATTTT
TRBJ2-1,14,TRBV5-1,TRBD1,few,CASSKGTGGNEQFF,TGCGCCAGCAGCAAGGGGACAGGGGGCAATGAGCAGTTCTTC
TRBJ1-2,15,TRBV28,TRBD1,.,CASVRGQGIGYGYTF,TGTGCCAGCGTGAGGGGACAGGGGATTGGCTATGGCTACACCTTC